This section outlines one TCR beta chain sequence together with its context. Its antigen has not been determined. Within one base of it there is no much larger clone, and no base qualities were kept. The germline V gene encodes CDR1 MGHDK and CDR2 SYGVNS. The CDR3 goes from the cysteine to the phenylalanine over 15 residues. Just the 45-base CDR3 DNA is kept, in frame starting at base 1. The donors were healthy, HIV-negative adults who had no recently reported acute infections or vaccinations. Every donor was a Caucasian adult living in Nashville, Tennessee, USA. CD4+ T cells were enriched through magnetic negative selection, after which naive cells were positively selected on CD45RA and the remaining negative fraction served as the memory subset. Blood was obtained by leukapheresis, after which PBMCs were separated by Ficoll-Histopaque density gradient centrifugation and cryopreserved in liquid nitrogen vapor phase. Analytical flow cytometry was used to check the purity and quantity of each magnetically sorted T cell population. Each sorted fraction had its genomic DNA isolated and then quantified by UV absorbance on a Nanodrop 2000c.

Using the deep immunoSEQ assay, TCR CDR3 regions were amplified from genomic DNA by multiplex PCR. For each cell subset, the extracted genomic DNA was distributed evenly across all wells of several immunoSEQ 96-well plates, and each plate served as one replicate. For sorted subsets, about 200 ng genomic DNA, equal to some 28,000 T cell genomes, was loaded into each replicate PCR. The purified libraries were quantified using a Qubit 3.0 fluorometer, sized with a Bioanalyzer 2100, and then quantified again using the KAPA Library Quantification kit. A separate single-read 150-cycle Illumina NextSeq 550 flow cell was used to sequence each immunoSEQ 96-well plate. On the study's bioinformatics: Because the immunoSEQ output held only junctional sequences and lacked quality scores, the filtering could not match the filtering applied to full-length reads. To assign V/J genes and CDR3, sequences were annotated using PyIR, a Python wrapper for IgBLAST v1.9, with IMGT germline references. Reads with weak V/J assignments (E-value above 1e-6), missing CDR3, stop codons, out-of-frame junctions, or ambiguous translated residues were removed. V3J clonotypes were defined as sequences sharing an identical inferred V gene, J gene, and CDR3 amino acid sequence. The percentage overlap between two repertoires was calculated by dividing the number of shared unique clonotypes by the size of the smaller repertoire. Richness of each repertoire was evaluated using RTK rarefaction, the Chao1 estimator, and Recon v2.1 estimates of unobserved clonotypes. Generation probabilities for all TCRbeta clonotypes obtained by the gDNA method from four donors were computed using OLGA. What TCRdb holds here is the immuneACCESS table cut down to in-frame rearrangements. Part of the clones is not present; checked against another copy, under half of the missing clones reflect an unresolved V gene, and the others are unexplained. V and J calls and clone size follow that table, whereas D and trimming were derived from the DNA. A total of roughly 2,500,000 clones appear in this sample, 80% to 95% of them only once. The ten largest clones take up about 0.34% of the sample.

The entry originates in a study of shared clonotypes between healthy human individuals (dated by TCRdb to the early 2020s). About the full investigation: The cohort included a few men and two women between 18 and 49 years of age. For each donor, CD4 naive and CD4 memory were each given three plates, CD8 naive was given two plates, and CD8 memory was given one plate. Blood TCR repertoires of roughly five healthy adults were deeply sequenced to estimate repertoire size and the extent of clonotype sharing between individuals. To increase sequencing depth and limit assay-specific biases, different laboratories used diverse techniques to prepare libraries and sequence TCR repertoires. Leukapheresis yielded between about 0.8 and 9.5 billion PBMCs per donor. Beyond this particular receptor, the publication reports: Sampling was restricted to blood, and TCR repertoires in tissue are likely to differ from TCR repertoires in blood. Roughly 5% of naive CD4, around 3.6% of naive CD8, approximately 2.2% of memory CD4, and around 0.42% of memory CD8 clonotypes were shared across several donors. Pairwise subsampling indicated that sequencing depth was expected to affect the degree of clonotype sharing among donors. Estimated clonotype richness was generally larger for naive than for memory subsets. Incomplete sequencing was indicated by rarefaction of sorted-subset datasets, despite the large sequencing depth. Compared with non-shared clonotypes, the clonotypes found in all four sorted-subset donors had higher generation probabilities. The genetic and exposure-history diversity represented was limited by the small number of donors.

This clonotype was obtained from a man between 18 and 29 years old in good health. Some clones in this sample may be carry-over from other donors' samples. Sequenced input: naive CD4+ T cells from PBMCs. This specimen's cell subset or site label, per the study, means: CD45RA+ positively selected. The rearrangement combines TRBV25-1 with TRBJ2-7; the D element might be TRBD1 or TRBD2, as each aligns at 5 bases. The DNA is TGTCCGAACAACGATGAACAGGTCGGGGCCTACGAGCAGTACTTC. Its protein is CPNNDEQVGAYEQYF.